The following is a TCR beta chain sequence with its context. Produced via immunoSEQ multiplex PCR; TCRdb's table is partial and in-frame only. In the table there are some 150,000 clones, 90% to 95% of which are singletons. The CDR3 is 18 residues long. In germline, CDR1 is MDHEN, CDR2 SYDVKM. The V and J ends lost 3 bases and 6 bases, in that order; junction bases with no gene match: 19. These data are taken from a study of T cell responses to AZD1222 COVID-19 vaccine. The chain couples TRBV28 to TRBJ2-7; TRBD2 aligns across 8 bases. The clonotype originates from an adult who received the AZD1222 COVID-19 vaccine. Sequenced material: peripheral blood, taken 28 days after the second AZD1222 dose. For the CDR3, the DNA is TGTGCCAGCAGTTTTCCGGAGCGGGAGTCAGTTTTTGGGGTCGAGCAGTACTTC. This codes for CASSFPERESVFGVEQYF.